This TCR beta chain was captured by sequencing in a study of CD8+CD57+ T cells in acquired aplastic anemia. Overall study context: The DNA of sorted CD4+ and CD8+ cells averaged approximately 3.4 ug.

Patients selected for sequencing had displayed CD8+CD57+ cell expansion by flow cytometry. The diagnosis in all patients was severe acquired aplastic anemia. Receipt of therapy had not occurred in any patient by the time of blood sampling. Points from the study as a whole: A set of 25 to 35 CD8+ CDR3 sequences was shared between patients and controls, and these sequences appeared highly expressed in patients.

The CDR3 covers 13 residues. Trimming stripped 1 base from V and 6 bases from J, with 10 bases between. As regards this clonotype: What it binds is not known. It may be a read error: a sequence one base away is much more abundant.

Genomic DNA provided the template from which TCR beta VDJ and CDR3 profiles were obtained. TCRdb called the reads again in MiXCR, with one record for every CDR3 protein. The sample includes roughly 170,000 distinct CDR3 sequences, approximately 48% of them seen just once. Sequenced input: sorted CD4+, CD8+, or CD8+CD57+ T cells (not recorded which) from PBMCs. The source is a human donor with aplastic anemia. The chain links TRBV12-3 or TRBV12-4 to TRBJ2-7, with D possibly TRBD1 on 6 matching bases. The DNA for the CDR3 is TGTGCCAGCAGTTTAGACCAAGGGGGCGAGCAGTACTTC. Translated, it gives CASSLDQGGEQYF.